One and the same sample provided the 3 T cell receptor beta chains below, sequenced in a study of T cells after yellow fever vaccination. TCRdb called the 5' RACE reads again in MiXCR, with one record for every CDR3 protein. In the table there are a few hundred thousand distinct CDR3 sequences, 17% of which are singletons. Here the sequenced sample was PBMCs, taken more than 4 days after the first yellow fever vaccination. Receptor source: a man aged 18 to 30 who received the YFV17D yellow fever vaccine.

The chain combines TRBV6-5 with TRBJ2-7; D is unresolved. V lost 0 bases and J 1 base, leaving 10 bases between the germline ends. This CDR3 has 15 amino acids. Germline V gene lookup returns CDR1 MNHEY and CDR2 SVGAGI. The DNA of the CDR3 is TGTGCCAGCAGTTACTCGAAGTTCAGGTCCTACGAGCAGTACTTC. Its translation: CASSYSKFRSYEQYF.

V is TRBV20-1 and J is TRBJ2-2, with TRBD2 matching over 8 bases. CDR1 is DFQATT, CDR2 SNEGSKA, per germline (reference sequence). With V trimmed by 6 bases and J by 2 bases, 5 bases remained unmatched. The CDR3 consists of 14 residues. The CDR3 here is CSATTSDNTGELFF. The CDR3 coding sequence is TGCAGTGCCACGACTAGCGATAACACCGGGGAGCTGTTTTTT.

This sequence joins TRBV12-3 or TRBV12-4 and TRBJ1-4; perhaps TRBD1 as D (5 bases). The CDR3 contains 14 residues. The ends were cut back, 1 base at V and 8 bases at J, with 11 bases in the middle. In DNA, the CDR3 is TGTGCCAGCAGTTTAGACAGGAGGACGGAAAAACTGTTTTTT. Translating gives CASSLDRRTEKLFF.